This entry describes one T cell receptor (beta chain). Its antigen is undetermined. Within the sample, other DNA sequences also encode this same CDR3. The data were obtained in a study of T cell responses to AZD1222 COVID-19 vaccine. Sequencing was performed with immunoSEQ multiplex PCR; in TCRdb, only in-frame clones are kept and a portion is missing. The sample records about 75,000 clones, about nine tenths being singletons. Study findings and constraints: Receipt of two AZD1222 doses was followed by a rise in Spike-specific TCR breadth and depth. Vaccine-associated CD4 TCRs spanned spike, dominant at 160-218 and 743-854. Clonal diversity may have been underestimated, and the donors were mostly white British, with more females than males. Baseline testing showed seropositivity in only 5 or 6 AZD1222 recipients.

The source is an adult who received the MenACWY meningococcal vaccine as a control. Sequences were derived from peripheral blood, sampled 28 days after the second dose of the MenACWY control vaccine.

In DNA, the CDR3 is TGTGCCAGCAGCCTTGACAACCAGCCCCAGCATTTT. Its protein is CASSLDNQPQHF. The chain combines TRBV2 with TRBJ1-5; no firm D call. V lost 6 bases and J 7 bases, leaving 10 bases between the germline ends. In germline, CDR1 is SNHLY, CDR2 FYNNEI. The length of the CDR3 is 12 residues.